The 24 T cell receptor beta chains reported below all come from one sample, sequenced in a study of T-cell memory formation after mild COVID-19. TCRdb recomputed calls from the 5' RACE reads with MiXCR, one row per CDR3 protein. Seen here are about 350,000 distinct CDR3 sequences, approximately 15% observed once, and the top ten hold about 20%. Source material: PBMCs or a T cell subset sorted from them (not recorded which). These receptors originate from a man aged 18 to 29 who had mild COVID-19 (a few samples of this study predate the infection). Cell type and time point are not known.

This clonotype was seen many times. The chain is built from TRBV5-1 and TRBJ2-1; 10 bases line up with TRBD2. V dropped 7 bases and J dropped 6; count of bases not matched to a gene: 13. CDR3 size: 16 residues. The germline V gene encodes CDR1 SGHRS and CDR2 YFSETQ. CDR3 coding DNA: TGCGCCAGCTCCCGGGCTAGCGGGGGAAATAGCAATGAGCAGTTCTTC. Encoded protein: CASSRASGGNSNEQFF.

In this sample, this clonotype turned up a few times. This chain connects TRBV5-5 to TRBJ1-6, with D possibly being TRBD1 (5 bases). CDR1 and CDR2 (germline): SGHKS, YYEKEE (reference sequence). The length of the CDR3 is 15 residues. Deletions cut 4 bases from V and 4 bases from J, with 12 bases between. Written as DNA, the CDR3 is TGTGCCAGCAGCATGACGGGGACGTATAATTCACCCCTCCACTTT. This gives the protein CASSMTGTYNSPLHF.

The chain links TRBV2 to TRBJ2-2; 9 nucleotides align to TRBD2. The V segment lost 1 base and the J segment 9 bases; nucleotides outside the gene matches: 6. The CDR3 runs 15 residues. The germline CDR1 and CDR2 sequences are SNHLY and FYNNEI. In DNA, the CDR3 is TGTGCCAGCAGTGAAGAGCGGGGGGACATTCGGGAGCTGTTTTTT. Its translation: CASSEERGDIRELFF.

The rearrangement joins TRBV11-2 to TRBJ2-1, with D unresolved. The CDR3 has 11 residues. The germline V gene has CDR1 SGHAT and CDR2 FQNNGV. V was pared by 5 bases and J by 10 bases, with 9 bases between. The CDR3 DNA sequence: TGTGCCAGCAGCCAGCCCAAGGAGCAGTTCTTC. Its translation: CASSQPKEQFF. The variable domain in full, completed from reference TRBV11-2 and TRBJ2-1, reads EAGVAQSPRYKIIEKRQSVAFWCNPISGHATLYWYQQILGQGPKLLIQFQNNGVVDDSQLPKDRFSAERLKGVDSTLKIQPAKLEDSAVYLCASSQPKEQFFGPGTRLTVL.

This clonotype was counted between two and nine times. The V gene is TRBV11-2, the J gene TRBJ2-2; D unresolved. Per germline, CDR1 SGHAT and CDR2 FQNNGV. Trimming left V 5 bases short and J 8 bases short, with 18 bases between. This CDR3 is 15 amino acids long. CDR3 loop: CASSPSDRLMGELFF. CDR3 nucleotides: TGTGCCAGCAGCCCCTCGGACCGGCTTATGGGGGAGCTGTTTTTT.

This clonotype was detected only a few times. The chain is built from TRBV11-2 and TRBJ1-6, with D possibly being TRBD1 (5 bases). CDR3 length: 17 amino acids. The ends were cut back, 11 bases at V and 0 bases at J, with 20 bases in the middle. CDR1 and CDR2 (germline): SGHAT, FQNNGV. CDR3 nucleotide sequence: TGTGCCTCCGCCGAACGACAGTTTTACTCCTATAATTCACCCCTCCACTTT. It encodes CASAERQFYSYNSPLHF.

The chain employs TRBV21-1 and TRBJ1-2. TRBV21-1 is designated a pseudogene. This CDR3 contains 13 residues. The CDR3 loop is CASKGGQITGYTF. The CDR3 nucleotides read TGTGCCAGCAAAGGAGGCCAAATAACTGGCTACACCTTC.

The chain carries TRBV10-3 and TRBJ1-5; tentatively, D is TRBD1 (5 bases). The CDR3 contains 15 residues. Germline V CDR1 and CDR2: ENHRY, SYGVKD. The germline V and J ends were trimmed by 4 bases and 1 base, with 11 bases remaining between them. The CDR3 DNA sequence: TGTGCCATCAGTGGAGGGGCAGGGAGCAATCAGCCCCAGCATTTT. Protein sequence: CAISGGAGSNQPQHF.

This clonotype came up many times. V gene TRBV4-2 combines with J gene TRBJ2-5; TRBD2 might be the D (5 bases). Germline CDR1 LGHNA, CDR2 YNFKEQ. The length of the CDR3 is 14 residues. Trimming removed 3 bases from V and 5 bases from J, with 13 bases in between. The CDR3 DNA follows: TGTGCCAGCAGCCAGGCGGGTCCGGGGGAGACCCAGTACTTC. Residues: CASSQAGPGETQYF.

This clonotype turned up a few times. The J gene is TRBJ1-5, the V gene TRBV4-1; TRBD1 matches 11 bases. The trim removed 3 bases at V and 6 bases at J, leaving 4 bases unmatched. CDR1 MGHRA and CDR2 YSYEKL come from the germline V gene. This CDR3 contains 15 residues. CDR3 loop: CASSQDRGQTQPQHF. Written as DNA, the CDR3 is TGCGCCAGCAGCCAGGACAGGGGGCAGACTCAGCCCCAGCATTTT.

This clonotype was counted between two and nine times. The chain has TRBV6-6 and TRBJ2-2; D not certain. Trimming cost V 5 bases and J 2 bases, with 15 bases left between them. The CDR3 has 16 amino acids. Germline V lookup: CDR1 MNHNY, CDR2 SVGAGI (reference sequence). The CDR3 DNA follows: TGTGCCAGCAGTCCTTCAGTGGCATCCAACACCGGGGAGCTGTTTTTT. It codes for CASSPSVASNTGELFF.

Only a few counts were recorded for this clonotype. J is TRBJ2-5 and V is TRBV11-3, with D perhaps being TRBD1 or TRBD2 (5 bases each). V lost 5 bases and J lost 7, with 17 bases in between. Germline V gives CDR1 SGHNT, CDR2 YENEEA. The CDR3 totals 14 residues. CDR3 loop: CASSPGTLAGTQYF. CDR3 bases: TGTGCCAGCAGCCCCGGGACGCTGGCCGGGACCCAGTACTTC.

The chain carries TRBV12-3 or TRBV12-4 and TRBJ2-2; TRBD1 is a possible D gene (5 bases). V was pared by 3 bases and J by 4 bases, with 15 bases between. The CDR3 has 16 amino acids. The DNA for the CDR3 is TGTGCCAGCAGTTTTAGGGGCGGAGCCCTCACCGGGGAGCTGTTTTTT. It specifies CASSFRGGALTGELFF.

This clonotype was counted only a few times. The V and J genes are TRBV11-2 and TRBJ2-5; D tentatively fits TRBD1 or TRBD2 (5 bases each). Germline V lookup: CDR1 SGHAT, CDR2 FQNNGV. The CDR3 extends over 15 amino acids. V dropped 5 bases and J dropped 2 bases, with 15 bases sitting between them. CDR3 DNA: TGTGCCAGCAGCCGCCCAGGGCAGCGGCAAGAGACCCAGTACTTC. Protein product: CASSRPGQRQETQYF.

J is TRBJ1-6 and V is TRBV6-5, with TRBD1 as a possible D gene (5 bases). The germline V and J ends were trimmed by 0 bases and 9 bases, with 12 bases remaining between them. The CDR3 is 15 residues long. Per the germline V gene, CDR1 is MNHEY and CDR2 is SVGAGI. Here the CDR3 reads CASSYSAGFASPLHF. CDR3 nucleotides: TGTGCCAGCAGTTACTCGGCAGGGTTCGCTTCACCCCTCCACTTT.

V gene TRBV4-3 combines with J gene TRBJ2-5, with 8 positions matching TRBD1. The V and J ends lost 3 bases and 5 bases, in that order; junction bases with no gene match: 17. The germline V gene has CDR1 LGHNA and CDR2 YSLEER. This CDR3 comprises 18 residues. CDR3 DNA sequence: TGCGCCAGCAGCCAGGTCGACAGGGGTTATGTCCGTGGGGAGACCCAGTACTTC. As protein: CASSQVDRGYVRGETQYF.

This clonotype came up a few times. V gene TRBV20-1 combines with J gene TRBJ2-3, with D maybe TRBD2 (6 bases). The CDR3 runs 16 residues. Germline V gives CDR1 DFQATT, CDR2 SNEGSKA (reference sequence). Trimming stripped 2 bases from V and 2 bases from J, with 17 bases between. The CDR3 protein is CSARTPRAGITDTQYF. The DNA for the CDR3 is TGCAGTGCTAGAACTCCCCGGGCGGGGATCACAGATACGCAGTATTTT.

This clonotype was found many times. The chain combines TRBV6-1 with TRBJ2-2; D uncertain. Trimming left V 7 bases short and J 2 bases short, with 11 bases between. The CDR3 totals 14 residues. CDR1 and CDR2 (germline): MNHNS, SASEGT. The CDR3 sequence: CASISGSNTGELFF. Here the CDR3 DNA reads TGTGCCAGCATCTCAGGCAGCAACACCGGGGAGCTGTTTTTT.

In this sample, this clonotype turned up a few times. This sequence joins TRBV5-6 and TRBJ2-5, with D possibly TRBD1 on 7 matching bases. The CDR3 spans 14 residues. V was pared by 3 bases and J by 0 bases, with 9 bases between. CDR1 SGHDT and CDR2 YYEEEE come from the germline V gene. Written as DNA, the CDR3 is TGTGCCAGCAGCTCCAGGGGGGACCAAGAGACCCAGTACTTC. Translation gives CASSSRGDQETQYF.

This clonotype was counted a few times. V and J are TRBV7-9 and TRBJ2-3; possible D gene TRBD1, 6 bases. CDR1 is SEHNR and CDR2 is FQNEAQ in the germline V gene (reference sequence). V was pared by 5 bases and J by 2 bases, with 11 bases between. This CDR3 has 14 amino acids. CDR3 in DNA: TGTGCCAGCAGCAAGAGGGGGTCCACAGATACGCAGTATTTT. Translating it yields CASSKRGSTDTQYF.

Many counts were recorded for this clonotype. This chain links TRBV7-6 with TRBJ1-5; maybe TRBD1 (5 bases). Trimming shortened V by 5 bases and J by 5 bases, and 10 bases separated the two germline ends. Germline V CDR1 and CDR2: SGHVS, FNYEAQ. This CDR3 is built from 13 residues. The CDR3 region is CASSPRGDQPQHF. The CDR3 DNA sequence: TGTGCCAGCAGCCCCCGAGGGGATCAGCCCCAGCATTTT.

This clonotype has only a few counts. CDR3: CASSPRTRETQYF. The CDR3 region has the DNA TGTGCCAGCAGCCCGCGGACTCGAGAGACCCAGTACTTC. This chain joins TRBV9 and TRBJ2-5; weak D call: TRBD2 (5 bases). The V gene's germline CDR1 is SGDLS and CDR2 YYNGEE. There are 13 residues in the CDR3. Trimming took off 4 bases at V and 4 bases at J, with 11 bases between the two ends.

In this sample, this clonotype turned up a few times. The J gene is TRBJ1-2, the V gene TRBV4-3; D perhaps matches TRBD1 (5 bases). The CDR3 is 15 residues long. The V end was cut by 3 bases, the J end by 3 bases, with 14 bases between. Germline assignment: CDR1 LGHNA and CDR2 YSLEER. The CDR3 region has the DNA TGCGCCAGCAGCCACTCCAGGGAGTACGACTATGGCTACACCTTC. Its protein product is CASSHSREYDYGYTF.

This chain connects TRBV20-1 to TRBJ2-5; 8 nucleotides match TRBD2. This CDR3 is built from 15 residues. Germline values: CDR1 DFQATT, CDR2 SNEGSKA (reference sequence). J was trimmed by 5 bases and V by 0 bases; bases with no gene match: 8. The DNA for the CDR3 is TGCAGTGCTAGAGATGGGCGGGGGGCCCACGAGACCCAGTACTTC. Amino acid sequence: CSARDGRGAHETQYF.